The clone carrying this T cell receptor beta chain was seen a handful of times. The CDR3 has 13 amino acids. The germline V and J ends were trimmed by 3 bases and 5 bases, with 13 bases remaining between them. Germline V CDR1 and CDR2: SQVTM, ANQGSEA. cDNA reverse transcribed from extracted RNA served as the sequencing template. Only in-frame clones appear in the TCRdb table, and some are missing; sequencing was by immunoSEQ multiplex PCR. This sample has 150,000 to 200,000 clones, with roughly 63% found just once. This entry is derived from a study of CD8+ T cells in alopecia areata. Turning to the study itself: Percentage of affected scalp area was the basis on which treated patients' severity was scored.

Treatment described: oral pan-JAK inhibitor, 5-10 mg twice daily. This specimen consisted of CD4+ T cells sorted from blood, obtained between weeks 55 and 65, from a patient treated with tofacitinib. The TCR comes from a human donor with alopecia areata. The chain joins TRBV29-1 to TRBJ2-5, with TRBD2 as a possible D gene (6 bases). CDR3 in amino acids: CSVERAGLETQYF. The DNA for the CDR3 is TGCAGCGTTGAGAGGGCGGGGTTGGAGACCCAGTACTTC.